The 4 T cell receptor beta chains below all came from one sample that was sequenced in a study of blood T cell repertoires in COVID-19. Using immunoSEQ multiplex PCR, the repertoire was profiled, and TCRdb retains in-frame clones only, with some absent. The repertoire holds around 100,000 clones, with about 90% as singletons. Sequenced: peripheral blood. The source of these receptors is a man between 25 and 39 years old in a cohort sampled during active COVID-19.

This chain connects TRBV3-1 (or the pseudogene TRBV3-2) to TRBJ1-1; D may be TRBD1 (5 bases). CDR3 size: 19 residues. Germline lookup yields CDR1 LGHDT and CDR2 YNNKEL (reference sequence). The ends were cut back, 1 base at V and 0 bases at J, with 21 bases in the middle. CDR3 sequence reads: CASSQGHPLGRGVNTEAFF. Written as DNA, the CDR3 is TGTGCCAGCAGCCAAGGTCACCCCCTAGGCCGGGGGGTGAACACTGAAGCTTTCTTT.

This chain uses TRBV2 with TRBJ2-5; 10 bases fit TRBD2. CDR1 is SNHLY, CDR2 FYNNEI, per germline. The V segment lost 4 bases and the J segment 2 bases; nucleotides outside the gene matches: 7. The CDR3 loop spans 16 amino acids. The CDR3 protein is CASSATSGAQQETQYF. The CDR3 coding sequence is TGTGCCAGCAGTGCAACTAGCGGGGCTCAACAAGAGACCCAGTACTTC.

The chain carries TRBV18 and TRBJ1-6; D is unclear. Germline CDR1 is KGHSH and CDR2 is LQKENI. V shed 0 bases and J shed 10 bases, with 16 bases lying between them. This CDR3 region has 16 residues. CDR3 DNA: TGTGCCAGCTCACCACCGGATCGGGTTCTGGTATCACCCCTCCACTTT. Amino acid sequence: CASSPPDRVLVSPLHF.

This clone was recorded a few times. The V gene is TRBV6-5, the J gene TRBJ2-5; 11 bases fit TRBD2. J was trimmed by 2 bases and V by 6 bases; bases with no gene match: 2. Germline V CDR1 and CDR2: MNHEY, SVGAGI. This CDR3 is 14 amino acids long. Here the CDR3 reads CASSWTSGQETQYF. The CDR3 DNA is TGTGCCAGCAGCTGGACTAGCGGGCAAGAGACCCAGTACTTC.